Shown below are 4 T cell receptor beta chains from a single sample sequenced in a study of cytomegalovirus exposure and HLA in healthy donors. This PCR relied on a set of 60 Vbeta primers and 13 Jbeta primers. TCRdb's copy holds only in-frame clones and misses some; the assay was immunoSEQ multiplex PCR. Here the sample spans under 150,000 clones, around 84% being singletons. Sequenced sample: PBMCs. The receptors come from a man between 45 and 60 years old in good health and CMV-seronegative.

The chain joins TRBV7-9 to TRBJ2-7; the D gene is possibly TRBD2 (5 bases). CDR3 length equals 14 residues. Germline-derived CDR1 and CDR2 are SEHNR and FQNEAQ (reference sequence). V was trimmed by 2 bases and J by 1 base, leaving 9 bases between them. Written as DNA, the CDR3 is TGTGCCAGCAGCTTATCCGGGATATCCTACGAGCAGTACTTC. As protein: CASSLSGISYEQYF.

The CDR3 here is CASSLTGGFVEQFF. In nucleotides, the CDR3 is TGCGCCAGCAGCCTGACAGGGGGCTTTGTTGAGCAGTTCTTC. The chain employs TRBV5-1 and TRBJ2-1, with TRBD1 matching over 10 bases. The CDR3 totals 14 residues. Trimming at V came to 4 bases and at J to 9 bases, leaving 7 bases not matched to a gene. Germline V lookup: CDR1 SGHRS, CDR2 YFSETQ. The full variable domain, with the rest looked up from reference TRBV5-1 and TRBJ2-1, is KAGVTQTPRYLIKTRGQQVTLSCSPISGHRSVSWYQQTPGQGLQFLFEYFSETQRNKGNFPGRFSGRQFSNSRSEMNVSTLELGDSALYLCASSLTGGFVEQFFGPGTRLTVL.

The CDR3 loop reads CASGPGEGTQYF. CDR3 nucleotides: TGTGCCAGCGGCCCTGGGGAGGGTACGCAGTATTTT. The chain combines TRBV9 with TRBJ2-3, with 7 nucleotides matching TRBD2. The germline gives CDR1 SGDLS, CDR2 YYNGEE. This CDR3 has 12 amino acids. Trimming removed 7 bases from V and 8 bases from J; junction bases left unmatched: 7.

This clone has just a few counts. V usage is TRBV6-1 and J usage is TRBJ1-6; D is undetermined. This CDR3 has 19 residues. From germline, CDR1 is MNHNS and CDR2 SASEGT. Deletions cut 2 bases from V and 1 base from J, with 18 bases between. CDR3 coding DNA: TGTGCCAGCAGTGAACGGGTGGCATTAGGTGTATCCTATAATTCACCCCTCCACTTT. Translated, it gives CASSERVALGVSYNSPLHF.